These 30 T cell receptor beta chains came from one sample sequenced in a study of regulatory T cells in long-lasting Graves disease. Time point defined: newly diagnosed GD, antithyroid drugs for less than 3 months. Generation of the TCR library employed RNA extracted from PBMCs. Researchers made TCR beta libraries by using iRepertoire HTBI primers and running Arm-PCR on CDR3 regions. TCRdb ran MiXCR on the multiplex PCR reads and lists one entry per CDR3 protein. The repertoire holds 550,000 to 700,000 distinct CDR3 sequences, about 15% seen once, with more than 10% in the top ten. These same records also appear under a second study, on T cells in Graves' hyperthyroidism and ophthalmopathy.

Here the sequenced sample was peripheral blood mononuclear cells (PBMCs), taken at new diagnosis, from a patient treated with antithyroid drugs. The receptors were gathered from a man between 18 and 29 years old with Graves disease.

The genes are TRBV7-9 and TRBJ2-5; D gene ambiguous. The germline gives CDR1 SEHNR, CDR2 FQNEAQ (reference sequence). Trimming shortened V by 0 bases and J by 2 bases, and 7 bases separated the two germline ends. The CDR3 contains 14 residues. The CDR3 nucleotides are TGTGCCAGCAGCTTAGCGGTCTGGCAAGAGACCCAGTACTTC. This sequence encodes CASSLAVWQETQYF.

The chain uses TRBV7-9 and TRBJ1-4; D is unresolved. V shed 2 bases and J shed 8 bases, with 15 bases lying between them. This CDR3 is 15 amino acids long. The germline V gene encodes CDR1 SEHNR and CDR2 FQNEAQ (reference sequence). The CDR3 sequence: CASSLLTDGDEKLFF. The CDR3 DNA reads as TGTGCCAGCAGCTTACTAACGGATGGTGACGAAAAACTGTTTTTT.

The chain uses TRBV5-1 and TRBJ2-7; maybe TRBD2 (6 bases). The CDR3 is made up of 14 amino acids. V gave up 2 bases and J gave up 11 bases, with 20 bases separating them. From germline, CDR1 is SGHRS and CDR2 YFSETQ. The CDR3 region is CASSFNPGTSGEYF. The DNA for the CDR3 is TGCGCCAGCAGCTTCAACCCCGGGACTTCGGGCGAGTACTTC. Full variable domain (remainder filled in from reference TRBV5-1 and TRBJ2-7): KAGVTQTPRYLIKTRGQQVTLSCSPISGHRSVSWYQQTPGQGLQFLFEYFSETQRNKGNFPGRFSGRQFSNSRSEMNVSTLELGDSALYLCASSFNPGTSGEYFGPGTRLTVT.

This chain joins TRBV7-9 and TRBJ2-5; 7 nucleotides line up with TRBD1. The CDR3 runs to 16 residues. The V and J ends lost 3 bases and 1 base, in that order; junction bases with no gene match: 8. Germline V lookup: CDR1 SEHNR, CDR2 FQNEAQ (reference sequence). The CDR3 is CASSLLQGPLQETQYF. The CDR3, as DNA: TGTGCCAGCAGCTTGCTACAGGGGCCCCTCCAAGAGACCCAGTACTTC.

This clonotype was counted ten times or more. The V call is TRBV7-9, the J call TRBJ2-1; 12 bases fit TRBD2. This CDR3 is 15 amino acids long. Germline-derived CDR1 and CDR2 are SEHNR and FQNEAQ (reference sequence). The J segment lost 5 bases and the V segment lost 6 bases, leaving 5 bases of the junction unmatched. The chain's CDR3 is CASRLRLAGDNEQFF. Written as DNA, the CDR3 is TGTGCCAGCAGATTGAGACTAGCGGGAGACAATGAGCAGTTCTTC. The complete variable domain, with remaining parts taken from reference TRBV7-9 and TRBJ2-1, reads DTGVSQNPRHKITKRGQNVTFRCDPISEHNRLYWYRQTLGQGPEFLTYFQNEAQLEKSRLLSDRFSAERPKGSFSTLEIQRTEQGDSAMYLCASRLRLAGDNEQFFGPGTRLTVL.

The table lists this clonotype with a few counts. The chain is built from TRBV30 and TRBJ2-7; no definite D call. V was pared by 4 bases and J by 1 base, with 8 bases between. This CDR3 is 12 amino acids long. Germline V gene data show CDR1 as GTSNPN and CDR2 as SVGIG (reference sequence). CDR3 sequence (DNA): TGTGCCTGGACGGTGGATTCCTACGAGCAGTACTTC. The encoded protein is CAWTVDSYEQYF.

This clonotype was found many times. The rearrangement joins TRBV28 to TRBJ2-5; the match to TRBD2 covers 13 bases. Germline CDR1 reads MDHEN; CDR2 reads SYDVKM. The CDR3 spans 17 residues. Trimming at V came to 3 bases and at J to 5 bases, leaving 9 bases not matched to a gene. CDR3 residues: CASSFWTSGRSGETQYF. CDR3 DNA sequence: TGTGCCAGCAGTTTCTGGACTAGCGGGAGAAGTGGGGAGACCCAGTACTTC.

The CDR3 DNA is TGCGCCAGCAGCTTTACGGGAGGCGGTACCGGGGAGCTGTTTTTT. Protein product: CASSFTGGGTGELFF. The chain employs TRBV5-1 and TRBJ2-2, with 7 bases fitting TRBD2. In germline, CDR1 is SGHRS, CDR2 YFSETQ. This CDR3 region has 15 residues. Unmatched junction bases numbered 6, after V lost 2 bases and J lost 5 bases.

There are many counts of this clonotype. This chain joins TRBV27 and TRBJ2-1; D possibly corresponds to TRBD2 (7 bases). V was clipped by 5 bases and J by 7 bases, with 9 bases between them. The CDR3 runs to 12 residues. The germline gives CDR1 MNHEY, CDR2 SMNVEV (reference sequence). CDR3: CASSRGGNEQFF. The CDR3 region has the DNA TGTGCCAGCAGTAGGGGGGGAAATGAGCAGTTCTTC.

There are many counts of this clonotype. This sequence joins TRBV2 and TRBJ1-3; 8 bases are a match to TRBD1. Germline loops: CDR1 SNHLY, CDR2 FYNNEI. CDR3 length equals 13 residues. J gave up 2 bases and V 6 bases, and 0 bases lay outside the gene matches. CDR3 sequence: CASRQGAGNTIYF. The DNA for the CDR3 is TGTGCCAGCAGACAGGGGGCTGGAAACACCATATATTTT.

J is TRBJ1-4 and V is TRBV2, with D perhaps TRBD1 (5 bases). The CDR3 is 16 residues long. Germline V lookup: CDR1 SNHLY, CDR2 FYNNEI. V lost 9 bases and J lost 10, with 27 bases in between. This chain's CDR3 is CARGAPDGGSGGKLFF. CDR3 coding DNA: TGTGCCAGAGGGGCCCCGGACGGGGGAAGTGGTGGAAAACTGTTTTTT.

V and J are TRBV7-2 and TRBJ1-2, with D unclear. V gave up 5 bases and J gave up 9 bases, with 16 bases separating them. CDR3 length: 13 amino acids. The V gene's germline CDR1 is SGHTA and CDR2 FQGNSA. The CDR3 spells CASSPTAFTSYTF. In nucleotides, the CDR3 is TGTGCCAGCAGCCCAACCGCTTTTACAAGCTACACCTTC.

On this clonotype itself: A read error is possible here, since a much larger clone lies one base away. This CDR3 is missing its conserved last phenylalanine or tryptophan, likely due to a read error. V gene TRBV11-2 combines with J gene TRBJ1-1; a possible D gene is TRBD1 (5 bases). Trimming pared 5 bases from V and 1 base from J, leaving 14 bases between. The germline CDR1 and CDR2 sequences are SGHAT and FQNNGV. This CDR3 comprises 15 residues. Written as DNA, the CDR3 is TGTGCCAGCAGCCACCGTGGGGCCCCGAACACTGAAGCTTTCTCT. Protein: CASSHRGAPNTEAFS.

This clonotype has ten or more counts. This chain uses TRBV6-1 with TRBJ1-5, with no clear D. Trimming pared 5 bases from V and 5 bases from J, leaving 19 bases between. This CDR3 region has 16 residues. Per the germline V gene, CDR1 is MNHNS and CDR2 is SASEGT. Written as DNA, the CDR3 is TGTGCCAGCAGTAAGCCTCTGGACCCACACGATCAGCCCCAGCATTTT. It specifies CASSKPLDPHDQPQHF.

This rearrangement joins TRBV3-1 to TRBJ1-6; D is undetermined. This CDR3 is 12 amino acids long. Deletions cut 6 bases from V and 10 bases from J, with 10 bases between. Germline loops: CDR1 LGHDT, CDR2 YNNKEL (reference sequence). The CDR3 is CASRNNRSPLHF. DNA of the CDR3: TGTGCCAGCAGGAATAACCGATCACCCCTCCACTTT.

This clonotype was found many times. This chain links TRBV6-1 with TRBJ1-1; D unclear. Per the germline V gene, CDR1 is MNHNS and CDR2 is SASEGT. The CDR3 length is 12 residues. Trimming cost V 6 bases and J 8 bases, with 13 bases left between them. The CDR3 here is CASSKDAREAFF. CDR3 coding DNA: TGTGCCAGCAGCAAGGACGCTCGGGAAGCTTTCTTT.

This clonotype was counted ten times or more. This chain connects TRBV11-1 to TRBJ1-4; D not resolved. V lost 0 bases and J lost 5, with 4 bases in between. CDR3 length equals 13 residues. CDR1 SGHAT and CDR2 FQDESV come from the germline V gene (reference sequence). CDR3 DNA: TGTGCCAGCAGCTTAGCCTACAATGAAAAACTGTTTTTT. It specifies CASSLAYNEKLFF.

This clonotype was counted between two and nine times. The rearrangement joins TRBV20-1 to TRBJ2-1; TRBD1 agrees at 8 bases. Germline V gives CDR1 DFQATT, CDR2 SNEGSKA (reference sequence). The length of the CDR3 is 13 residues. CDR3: CSVRDRSYNEQFF. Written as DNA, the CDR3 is TGCAGCGTCAGGGACAGGAGCTACAATGAGCAGTTCTTC.

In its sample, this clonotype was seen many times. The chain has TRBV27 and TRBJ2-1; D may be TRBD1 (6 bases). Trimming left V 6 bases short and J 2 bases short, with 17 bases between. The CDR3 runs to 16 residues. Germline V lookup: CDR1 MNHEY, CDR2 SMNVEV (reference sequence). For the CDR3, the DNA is TGTGCCAGCAGACCGACCGGGACACTCGCCTACAATGAGCAGTTCTTC. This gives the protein CASRPTGTLAYNEQFF.

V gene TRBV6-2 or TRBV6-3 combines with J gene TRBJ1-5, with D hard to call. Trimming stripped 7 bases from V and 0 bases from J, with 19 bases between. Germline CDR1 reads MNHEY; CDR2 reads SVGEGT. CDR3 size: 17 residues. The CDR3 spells CASINGPWKNSNQPQHF. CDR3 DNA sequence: TGTGCCAGCATCAACGGGCCATGGAAAAATAGCAATCAGCCCCAGCATTTT.

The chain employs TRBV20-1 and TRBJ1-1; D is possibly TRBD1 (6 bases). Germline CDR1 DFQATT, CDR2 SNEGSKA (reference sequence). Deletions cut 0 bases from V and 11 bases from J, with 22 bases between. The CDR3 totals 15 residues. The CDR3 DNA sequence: TGCAGTGCTAGAGATTGGGGGGGCAGGGCCGTGCGGGCTTTCTTT. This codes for CSARDWGGRAVRAFF.

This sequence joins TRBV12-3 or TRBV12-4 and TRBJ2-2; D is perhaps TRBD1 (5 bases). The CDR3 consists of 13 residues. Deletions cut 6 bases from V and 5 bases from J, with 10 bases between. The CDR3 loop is CASSTGTTGELFF. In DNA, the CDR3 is TGTGCCAGCAGCACAGGAACTACCGGGGAGCTGTTTTTT.

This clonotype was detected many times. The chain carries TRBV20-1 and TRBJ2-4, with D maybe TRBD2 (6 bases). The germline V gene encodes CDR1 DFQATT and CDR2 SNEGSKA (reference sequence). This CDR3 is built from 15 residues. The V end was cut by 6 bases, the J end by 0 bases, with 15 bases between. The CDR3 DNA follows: TGCAGTGCGCCGGGCCAGGGACTAGCCAAAAACATTCAGTACTTC. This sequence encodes CSAPGQGLAKNIQYF.

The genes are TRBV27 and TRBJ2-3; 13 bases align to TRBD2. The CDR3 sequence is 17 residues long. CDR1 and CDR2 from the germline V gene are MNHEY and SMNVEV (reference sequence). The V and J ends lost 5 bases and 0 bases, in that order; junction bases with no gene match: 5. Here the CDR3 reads CASSPTGLAGSTDTQYF. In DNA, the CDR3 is TGTGCCAGCAGTCCCACGGGACTAGCGGGGAGCACAGATACGCAGTATTTT.

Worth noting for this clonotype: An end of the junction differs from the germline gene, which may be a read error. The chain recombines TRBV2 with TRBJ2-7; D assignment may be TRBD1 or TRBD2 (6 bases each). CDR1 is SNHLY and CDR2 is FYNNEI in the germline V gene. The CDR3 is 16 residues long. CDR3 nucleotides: TGTGCCAGCAGTGAAGCGGTACAGGGAGGCTCCCACGAGCAGTACTTC. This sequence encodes CASSEAVQGGSHEQYF. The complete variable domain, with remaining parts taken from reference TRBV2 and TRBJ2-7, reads EPEVTQTPSHQVTQMGQEVILRCVPISNHLYFYWYRQILGQKVEFLVSFYNNEISEKSEIFDDQFSVERPDGSNFTLKIRSTKLEDSAMYFCASSEAVQGGSHEQYFGPGTRLTVT.

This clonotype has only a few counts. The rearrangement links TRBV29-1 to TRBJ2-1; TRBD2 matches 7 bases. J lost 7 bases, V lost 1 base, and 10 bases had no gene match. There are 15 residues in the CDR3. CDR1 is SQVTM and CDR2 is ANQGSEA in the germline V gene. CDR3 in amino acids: CSVEGLAGVVNEQFF. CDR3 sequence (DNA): TGCAGCGTTGAAGGACTGGCGGGAGTAGTAAATGAGCAGTTCTTC.

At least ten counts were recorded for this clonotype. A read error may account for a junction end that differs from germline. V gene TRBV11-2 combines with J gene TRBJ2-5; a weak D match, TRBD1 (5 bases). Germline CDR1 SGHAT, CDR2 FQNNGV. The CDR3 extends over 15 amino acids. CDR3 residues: CAGSLARAVGETQYF. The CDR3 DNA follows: TGTGCCGGCAGCTTAGCCAGGGCGGTGGGGGAGACCCAGTACTTC. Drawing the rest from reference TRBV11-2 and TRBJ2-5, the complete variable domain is EAGVAQSPRYKIIEKRQSVAFWCNPISGHATLYWYQQILGQGPKLLIQFQNNGVVDDSQLPKDRFSAERLKGVDSTLKIQPAKLEDSAVYLCAGSLARAVGETQYFGPGTRLLVL.

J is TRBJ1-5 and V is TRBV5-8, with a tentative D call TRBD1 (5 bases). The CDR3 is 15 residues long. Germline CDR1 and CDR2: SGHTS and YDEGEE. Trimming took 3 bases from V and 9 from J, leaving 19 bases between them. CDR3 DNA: TGTGCCAGCAGCTCCGAGGGGCACCCCGGCGCGCCCCAGCATTTT. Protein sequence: CASSSEGHPGAPQHF.

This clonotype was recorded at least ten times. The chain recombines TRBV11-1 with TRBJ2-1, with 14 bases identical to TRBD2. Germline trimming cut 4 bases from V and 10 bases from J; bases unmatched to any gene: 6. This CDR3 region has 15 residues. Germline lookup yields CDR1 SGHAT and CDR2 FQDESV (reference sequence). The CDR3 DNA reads TGTGCCAGCAGCTCCGGGACTAGCGGGGGTGGGGAGCAGTTCTTC. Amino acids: CASSSGTSGGGEQFF.

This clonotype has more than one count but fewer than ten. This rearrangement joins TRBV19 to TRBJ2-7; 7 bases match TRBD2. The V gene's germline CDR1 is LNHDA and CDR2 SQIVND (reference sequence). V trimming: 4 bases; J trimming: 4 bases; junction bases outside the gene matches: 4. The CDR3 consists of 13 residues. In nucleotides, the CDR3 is TGTGCCAGTAGTACCGCGGGAGTTTACGAGCAGTACTTC. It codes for CASSTAGVYEQYF.